This T cell receptor beta chain was sequenced for a study of blood T cell repertoires in COVID-19. Study information: Donors in the United States, Italy and Spain gave samples during acute or convalescent COVID-19. From T cells, B-cell-depleted T cells, or PBMCs came the material, which was cDNA or gDNA.

V gave up 1 base and J gave up 2 bases, with 18 bases separating them. The germline CDR1 and CDR2 sequences are SGHTA and FQGNSA. The CDR3 extends over 18 amino acids. The method was immunoSEQ multiplex PCR; TCRdb's version includes in-frame clones alone and lacks a portion of them. This sample has 95,000 to 150,000 clones; approximately 91% occur once, and the top ten carry roughly 1.2%. This clone was found once. This sequence joins TRBV7-2 and TRBJ1-3; D uncertain. The sequencing sample was made of peripheral blood. The sequence was obtained from a woman of 80 years or more with acute or convalescent COVID-19. The DNA for the CDR3 is TGTGCCAGCAGCTTAGGACCCGCCGGAGGGAGTACTGGAAACACCATATATTTT. This sequence encodes CASSLGPAGGSTGNTIYF.